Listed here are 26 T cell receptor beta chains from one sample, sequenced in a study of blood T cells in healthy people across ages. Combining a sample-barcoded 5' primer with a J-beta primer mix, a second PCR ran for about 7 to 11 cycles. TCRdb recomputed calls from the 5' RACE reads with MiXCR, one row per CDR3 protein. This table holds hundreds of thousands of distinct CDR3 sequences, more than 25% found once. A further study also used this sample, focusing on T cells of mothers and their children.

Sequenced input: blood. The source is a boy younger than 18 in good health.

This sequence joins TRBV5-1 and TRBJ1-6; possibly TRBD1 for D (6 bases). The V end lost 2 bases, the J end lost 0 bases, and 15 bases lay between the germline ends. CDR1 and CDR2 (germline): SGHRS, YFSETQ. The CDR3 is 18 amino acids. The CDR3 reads CASSFISADSSYNSPLHF. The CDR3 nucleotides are TGCGCCAGCAGCTTTATATCGGCGGACAGCTCCTATAATTCACCCCTCCACTTT.

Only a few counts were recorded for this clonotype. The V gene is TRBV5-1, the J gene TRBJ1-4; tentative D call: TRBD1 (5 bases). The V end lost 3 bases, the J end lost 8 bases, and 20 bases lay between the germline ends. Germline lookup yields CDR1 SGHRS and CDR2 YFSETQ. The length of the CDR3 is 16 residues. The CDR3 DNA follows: TGCGCCAGCAGCTCCCGTGCTATGGGGGGAGAGGAAAAACTGTTTTTT. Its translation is CASSSRAMGGEEKLFF.

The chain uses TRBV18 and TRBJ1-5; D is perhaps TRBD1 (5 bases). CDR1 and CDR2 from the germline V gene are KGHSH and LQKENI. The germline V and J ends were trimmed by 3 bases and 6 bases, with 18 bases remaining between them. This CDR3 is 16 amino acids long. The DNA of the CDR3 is TGTGCCAGCTCACCCGCGAGGGTCAGGGATGGTCAGCCCCAGCATTTT. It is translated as CASSPARVRDGQPQHF.

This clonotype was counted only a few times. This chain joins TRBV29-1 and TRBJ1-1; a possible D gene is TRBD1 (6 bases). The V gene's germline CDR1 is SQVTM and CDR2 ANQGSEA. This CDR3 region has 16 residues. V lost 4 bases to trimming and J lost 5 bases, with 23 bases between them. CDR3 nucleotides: TGCAGCGTTGCACCCCGGGGGGGCGCGTTTAGGACTGAAGCTTTCTTT. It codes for CSVAPRGGAFRTEAFF.

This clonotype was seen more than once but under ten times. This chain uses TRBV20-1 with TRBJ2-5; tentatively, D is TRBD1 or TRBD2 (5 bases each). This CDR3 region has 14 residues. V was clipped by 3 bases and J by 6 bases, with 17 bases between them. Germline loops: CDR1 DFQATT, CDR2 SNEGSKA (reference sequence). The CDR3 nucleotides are TGCAGTGCTAGGGGGACCAGAGTACGGCAGACCCAGTACTTC. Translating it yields CSARGTRVRQTQYF.

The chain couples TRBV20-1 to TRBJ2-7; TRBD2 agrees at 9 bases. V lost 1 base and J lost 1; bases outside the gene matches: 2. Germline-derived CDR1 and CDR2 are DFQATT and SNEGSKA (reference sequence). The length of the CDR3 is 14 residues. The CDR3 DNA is TGCAGTGCTAGAGGCGGGGGGGGATCCTACGAGCAGTACTTC. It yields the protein CSARGGGGSYEQYF.

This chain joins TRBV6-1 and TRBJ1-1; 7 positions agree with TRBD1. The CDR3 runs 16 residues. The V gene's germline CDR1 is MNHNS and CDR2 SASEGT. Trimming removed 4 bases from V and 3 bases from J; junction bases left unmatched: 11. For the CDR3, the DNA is TGTGCCAGCAGTGCTTGGCAGGGGGAAGGCGACACTGAAGCTTTCTTT. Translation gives CASSAWQGEGDTEAFF.

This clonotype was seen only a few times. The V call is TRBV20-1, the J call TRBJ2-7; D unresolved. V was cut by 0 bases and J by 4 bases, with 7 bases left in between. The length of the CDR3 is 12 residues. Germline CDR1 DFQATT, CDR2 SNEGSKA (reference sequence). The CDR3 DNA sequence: TGCAGTGCTAGAGACATTGGATACGAGCAGTACTTC. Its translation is CSARDIGYEQYF.

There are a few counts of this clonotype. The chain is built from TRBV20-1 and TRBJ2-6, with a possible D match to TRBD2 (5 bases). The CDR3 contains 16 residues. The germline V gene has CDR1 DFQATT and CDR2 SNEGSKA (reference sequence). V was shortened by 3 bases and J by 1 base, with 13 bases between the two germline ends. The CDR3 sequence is CSASSGQPSGANVLTF. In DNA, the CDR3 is TGCAGTGCTAGCAGCGGCCAGCCATCTGGGGCCAACGTCCTGACTTTC.

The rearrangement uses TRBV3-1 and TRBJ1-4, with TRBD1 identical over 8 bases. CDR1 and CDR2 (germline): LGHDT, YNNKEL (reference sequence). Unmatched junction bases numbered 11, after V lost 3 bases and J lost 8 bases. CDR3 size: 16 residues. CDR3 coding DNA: TGTGCCAGCAGCCACGCAGCGGGGACAGGAGGCGAAAAACTGTTTTTT. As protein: CASSHAAGTGGEKLFF. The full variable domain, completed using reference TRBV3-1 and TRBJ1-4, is DTAVSQTPKYLVTQMGNDKSIKCEQNLGHDTMYWYKQDSKKFLKIMFSYNNKELIINETVPNRFSPKSPDKAHLNLHINSLELGDSAVYFCASSHAAGTGGEKLFFGSGTQLSVL.

The CDR3 loop reads CASSHHIKLNTGELFF. The CDR3 DNA sequence: TGTGCCAGCAGCCACCACATCAAACTGAACACCGGGGAGCTGTTTTTT. V is TRBV27 and J is TRBJ2-2; D unresolved. Germline lookup yields CDR1 MNHEY and CDR2 SMNVEV (reference sequence). Trimming stripped 6 bases from V and 1 base from J, with 15 bases between. The CDR3 has 16 amino acids.

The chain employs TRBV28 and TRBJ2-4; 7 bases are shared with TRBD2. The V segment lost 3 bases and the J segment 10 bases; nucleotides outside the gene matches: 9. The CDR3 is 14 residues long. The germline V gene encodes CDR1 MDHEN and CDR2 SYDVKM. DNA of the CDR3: TGTGCCAGCAGTTTTGCCGGGACTACTTTTATTCAGTACTTC. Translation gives CASSFAGTTFIQYF.

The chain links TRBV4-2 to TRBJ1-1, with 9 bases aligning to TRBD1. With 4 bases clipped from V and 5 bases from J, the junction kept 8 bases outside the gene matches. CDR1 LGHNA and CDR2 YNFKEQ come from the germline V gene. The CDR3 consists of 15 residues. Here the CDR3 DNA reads TGTGCCAGCAGCCGCGAAACAGGGGGCGGGACTGAAGCTTTCTTT. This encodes CASSRETGGGTEAFF.

CDR3 in amino acids: CASSSRRISYGYTF. In nucleotides, the CDR3 is TGTGCCAGCAGTTCCAGACGGATATCCTATGGCTACACCTTC. The chain recombines TRBV6-2 or TRBV6-3 with TRBJ1-2, with D hard to call. V shed 4 bases and J shed 4 bases, with 13 bases lying between them. CDR3 length: 14 amino acids. CDR1 is MNHEY and CDR2 is SVGEGT in the germline V gene.

CDR3 residues: CATSRDGYYNEQFF. CDR3 in DNA: TGTGCCACCAGCAGAGATGGGTACTACAATGAGCAGTTCTTC. V is TRBV15 and J is TRBJ2-1, with unresolved D. CDR1 and CDR2 from the germline V gene are LNHNV and YYDKDF (reference sequence). Trimming removed 0 bases from V and 3 bases from J, with 6 bases in between. CDR3 length equals 14 residues.

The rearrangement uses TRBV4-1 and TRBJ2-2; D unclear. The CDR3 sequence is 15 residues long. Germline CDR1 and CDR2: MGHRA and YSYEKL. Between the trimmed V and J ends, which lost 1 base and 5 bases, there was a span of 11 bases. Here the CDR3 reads CASSQADPKTGELFF. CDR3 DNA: TGCGCCAGCAGCCAAGCGGACCCCAAGACCGGGGAGCTGTTTTTT.

CDR3 in amino acids: CASGSPGGTGQPQHF. Written as DNA, the CDR3 is TGTGCTAGTGGTTCCCCCGGGGGTACGGGCCAGCCCCAGCATTTT. V gene TRBV12-5 combines with J gene TRBJ1-5, with a possible D match to TRBD1 (5 bases). Deletions cut 4 bases from V and 7 bases from J, with 17 bases between. Germline lookup yields CDR1 LGHNT and CDR2 FRNRAP. The CDR3 runs to 15 residues.

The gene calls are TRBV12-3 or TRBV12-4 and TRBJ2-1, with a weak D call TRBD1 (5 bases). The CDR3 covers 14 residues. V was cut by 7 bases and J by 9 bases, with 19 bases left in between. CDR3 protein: CASTLLTAPSEQFF. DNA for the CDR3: TGTGCCAGCACCCTCTTGACAGCCCCAAGTGAGCAGTTCTTC.

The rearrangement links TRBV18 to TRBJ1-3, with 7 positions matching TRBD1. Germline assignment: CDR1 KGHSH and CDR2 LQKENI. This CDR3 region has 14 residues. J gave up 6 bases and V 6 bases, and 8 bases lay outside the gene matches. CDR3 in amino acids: CASSSGTAKNTIYF. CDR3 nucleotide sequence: TGTGCCAGCTCTTCCGGGACAGCAAAAAACACCATATATTTT.

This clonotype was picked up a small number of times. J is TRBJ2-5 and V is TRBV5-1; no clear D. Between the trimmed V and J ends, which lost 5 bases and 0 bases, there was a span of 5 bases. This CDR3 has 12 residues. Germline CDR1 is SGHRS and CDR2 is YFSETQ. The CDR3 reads CASRTYQETQYF. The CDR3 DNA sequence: TGCGCCAGCAGAACGTACCAAGAGACCCAGTACTTC.

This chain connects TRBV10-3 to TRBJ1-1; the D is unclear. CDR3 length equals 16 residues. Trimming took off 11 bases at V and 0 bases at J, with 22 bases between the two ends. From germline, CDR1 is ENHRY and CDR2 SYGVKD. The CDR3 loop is CAYGTLTRLLNTEAFF. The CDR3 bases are TGTGCCTACGGCACGTTGACGCGGCTTTTGAACACTGAAGCTTTCTTT.

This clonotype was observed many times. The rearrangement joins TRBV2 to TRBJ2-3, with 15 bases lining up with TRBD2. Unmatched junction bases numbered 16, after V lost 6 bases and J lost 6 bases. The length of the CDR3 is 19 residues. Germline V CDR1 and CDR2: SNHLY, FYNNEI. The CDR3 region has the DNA TGTGCCAGCAGGACCCCATCGGGACTAGCGGGGGGCCGGAGGGATACGCAGTATTTT. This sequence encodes CASRTPSGLAGGRRDTQYF.

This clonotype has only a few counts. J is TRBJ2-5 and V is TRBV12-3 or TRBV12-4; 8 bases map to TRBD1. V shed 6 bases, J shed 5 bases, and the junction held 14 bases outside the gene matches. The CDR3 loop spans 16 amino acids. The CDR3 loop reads CASRETGTGPTETQYF. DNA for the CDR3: TGTGCCAGCAGGGAGACCGGGACAGGACCCACCGAGACCCAGTACTTC.

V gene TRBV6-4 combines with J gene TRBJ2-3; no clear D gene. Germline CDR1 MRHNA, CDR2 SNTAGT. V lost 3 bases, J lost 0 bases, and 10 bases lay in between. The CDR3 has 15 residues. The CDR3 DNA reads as TGTGCCAGCAGTGAAGACTGGTCAAGCACAGATACGCAGTATTTT. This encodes CASSEDWSSTDTQYF.

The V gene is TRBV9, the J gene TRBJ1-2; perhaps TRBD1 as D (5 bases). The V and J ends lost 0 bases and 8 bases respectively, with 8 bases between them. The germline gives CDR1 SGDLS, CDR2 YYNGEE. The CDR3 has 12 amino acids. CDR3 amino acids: CASSVERGGYTF. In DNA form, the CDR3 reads TGTGCCAGCAGCGTAGAAAGGGGCGGCTACACCTTC.

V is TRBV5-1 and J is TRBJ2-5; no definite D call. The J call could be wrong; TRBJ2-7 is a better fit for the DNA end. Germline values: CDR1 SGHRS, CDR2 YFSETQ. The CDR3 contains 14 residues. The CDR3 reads CASSSDGNSYEQYF. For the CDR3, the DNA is TGCGCCAGCAGCTCGGACGGTAACTCCTACGAGCAGTACTTC.